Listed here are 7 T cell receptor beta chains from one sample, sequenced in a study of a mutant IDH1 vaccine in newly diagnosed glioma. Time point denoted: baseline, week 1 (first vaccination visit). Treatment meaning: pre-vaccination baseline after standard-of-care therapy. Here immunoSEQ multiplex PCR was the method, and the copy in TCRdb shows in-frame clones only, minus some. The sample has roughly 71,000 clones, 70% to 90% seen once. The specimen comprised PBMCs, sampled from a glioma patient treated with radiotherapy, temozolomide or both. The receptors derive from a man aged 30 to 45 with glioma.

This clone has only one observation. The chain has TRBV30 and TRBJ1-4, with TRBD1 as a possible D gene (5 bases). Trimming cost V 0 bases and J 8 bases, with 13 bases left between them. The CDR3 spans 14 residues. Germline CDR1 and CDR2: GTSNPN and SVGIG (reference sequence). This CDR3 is CAWSVLRAGEKLFF. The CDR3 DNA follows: TGTGCCTGGAGTGTACTGAGGGCAGGGGAAAAACTGTTTTTT.

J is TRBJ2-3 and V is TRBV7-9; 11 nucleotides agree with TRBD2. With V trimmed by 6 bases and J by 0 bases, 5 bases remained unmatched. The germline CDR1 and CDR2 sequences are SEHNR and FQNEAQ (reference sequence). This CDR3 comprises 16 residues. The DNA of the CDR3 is TGTGCCAGCAGACAGACTAGCGGGGCTAGCACAGATACGCAGTATTTT. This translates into CASRQTSGASTDTQYF.

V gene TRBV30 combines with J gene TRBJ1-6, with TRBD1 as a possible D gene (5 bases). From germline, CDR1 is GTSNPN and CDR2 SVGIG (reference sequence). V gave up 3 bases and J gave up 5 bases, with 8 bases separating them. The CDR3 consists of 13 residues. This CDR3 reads CAWSQGDNSPLHF. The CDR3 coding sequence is TGTGCCTGGAGCCAGGGTGATAATTCACCCCTCCACTTT.

As DNA, the CDR3 is TGTGCCAGTAGCCCGGGACACCTGAACACTGAAGCTTTCTTT. Translated: CASSPGHLNTEAFF. The chain is built from TRBV19 and TRBJ1-1; maybe TRBD1 (6 bases). V was trimmed by 6 bases and J by 0 bases, leaving 11 bases between them. Germline CDR1 and CDR2: LNHDA and SQIVND (reference sequence). The CDR3 is 14 residues long.

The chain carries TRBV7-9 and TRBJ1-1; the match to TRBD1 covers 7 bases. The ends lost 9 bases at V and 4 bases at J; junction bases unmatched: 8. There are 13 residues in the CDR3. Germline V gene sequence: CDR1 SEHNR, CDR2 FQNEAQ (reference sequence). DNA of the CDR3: TGTGCCAGTAGGGGGCGTGGTGGCACTGAAGCTTTCTTT. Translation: CASRGRGGTEAFF.

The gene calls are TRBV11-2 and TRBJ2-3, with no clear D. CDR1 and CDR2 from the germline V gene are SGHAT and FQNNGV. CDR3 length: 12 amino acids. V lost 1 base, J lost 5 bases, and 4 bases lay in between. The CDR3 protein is CASSLGVDTQYF. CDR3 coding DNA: TGTGCCAGCAGCTTAGGGGTAGATACGCAGTATTTT.

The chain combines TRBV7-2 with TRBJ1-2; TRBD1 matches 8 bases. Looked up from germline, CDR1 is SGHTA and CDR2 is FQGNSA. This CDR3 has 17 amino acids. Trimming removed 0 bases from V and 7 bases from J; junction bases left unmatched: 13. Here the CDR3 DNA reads TGTGCCAGCAGCTTAGCGTCCGCAGGGGGCGATCTAGTTGGCTACACCTTC. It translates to CASSLASAGGDLVGYTF.